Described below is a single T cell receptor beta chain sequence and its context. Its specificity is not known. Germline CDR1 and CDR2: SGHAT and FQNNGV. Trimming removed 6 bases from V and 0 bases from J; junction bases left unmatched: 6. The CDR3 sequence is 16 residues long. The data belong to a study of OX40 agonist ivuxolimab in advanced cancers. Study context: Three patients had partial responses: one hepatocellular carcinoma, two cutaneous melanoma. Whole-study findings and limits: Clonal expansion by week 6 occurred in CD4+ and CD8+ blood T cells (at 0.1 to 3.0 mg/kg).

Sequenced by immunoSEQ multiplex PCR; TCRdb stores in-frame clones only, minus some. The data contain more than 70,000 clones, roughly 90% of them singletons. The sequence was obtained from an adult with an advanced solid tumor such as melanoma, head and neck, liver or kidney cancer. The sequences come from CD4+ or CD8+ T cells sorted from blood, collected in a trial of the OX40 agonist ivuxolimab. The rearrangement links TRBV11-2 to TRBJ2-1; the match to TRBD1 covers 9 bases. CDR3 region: CASRLDRGNSYNEQFF. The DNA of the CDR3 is TGTGCCAGCAGATTGGACAGGGGAAACTCCTACAATGAGCAGTTCTTC.